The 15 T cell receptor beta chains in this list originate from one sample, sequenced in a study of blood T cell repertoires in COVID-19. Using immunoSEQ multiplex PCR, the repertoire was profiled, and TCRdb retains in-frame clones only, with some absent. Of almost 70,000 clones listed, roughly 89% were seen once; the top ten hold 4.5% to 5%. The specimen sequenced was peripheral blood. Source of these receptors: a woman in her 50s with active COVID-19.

CDR3 protein: CASSQGQGAGEAFF. The CDR3 DNA sequence: TGTGCCAGCTCACAGGGGCAGGGGGCAGGGGAAGCTTTCTTT. The genes are TRBV9 and TRBJ1-1, with 8 bases matching TRBD1. Trimming at V came to 7 bases and at J to 8 bases, leaving 13 bases not matched to a gene. CDR1 SGDLS and CDR2 YYNGEE come from the germline V gene. This CDR3 is built from 14 residues.

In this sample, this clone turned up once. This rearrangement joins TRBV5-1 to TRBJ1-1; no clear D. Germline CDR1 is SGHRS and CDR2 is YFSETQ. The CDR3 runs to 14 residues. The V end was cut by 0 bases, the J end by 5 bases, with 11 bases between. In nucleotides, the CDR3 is TGCGCCAGCAGCTTGGACGGCGGGAATACTGAAGCTTTCTTT. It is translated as CASSLDGGNTEAFF.

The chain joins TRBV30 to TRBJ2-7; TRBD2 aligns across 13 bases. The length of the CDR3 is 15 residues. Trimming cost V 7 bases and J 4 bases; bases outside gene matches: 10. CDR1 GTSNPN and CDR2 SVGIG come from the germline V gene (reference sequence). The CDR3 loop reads CAFNLGLAGKYEQYF. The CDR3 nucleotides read TGTGCCTTCAATCTGGGACTAGCGGGAAAGTACGAGCAGTACTTC.

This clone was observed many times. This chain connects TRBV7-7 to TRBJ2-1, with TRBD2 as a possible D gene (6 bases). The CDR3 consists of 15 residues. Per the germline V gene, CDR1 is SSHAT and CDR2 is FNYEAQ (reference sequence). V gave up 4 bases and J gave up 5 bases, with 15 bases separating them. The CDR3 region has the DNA TGTGCCAGCAGCTCCCAGACGGGACTCAACAATGAGCAGTTCTTC. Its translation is CASSSQTGLNNEQFF.

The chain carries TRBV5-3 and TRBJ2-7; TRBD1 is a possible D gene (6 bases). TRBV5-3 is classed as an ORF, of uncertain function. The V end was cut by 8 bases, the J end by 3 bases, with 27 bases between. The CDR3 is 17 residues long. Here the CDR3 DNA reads TGTGCCAGGGATATGGGCCGGTGCAGGGGAAGAAACTACGAGCAGTACTTC. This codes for CARDMGRCRGRNYEQYF.

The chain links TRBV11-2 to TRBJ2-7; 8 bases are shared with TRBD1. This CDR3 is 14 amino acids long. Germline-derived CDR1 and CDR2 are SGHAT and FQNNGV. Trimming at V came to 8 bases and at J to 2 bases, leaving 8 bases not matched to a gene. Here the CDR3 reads CASAGDRRTYEQYF. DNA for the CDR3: TGTGCCAGCGCAGGGGACAGGAGAACCTACGAGCAGTACTTC.

CDR3 coding DNA: TGTGCCCGAGAACAGGGAAGGACTGAAGCTTTCTTT. It codes for CAREQGRTEAFF. The V call is TRBV12-3 or TRBV12-4, the J call TRBJ1-1, with a possible D match to TRBD1 (6 bases). V shed 11 bases and J shed 5 bases, with 15 bases lying between them. This CDR3 is built from 12 residues.

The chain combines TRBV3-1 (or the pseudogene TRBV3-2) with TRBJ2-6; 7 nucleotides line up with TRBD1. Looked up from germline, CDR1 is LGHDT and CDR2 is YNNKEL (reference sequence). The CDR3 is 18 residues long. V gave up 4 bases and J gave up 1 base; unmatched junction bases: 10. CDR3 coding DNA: TGTGCCAGCAGCCGCGGTTGGACAGGCCTATCTGGGGCCAACGTCCTGACTTTC. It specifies CASSRGWTGLSGANVLTF.

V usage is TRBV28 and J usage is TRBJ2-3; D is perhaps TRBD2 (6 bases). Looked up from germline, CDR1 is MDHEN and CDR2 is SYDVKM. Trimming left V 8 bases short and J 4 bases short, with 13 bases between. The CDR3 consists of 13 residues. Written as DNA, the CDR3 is TGTGCCAGCTCCAAGGGAGGTTCAGATACGCAGTATTTT. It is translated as CASSKGGSDTQYF.

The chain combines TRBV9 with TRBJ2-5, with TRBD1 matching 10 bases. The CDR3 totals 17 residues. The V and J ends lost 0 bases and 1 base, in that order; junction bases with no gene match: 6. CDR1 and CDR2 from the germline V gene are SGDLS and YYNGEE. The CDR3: CASSVAAGQGVQETQYF. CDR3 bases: TGTGCCAGCAGCGTAGCGGCTGGACAGGGGGTCCAAGAGACCCAGTACTTC.

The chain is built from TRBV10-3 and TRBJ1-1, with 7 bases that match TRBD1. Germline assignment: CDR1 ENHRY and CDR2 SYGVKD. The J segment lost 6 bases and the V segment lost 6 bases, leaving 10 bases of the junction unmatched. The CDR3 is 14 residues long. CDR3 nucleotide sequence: TGTGCCATCAGCCTGGACCCGGACAGGCCTGAAGCTTTCTTT. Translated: CAISLDPDRPEAFF.

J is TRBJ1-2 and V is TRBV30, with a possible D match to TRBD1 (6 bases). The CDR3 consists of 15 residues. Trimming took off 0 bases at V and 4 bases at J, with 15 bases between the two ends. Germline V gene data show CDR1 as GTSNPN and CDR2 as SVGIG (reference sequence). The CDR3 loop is CAWSVLQGAPYGYTF. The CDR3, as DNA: TGTGCCTGGAGTGTACTACAGGGAGCTCCCTATGGCTACACCTTC.

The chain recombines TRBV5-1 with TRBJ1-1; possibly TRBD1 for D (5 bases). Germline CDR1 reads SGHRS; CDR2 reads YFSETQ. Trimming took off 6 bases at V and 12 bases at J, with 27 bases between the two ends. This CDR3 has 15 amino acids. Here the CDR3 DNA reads TGCGCCAGCACCCCTGGAGATGGCAGGGCATTAGCAACTTTCTTT. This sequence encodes CASTPGDGRALATFF.

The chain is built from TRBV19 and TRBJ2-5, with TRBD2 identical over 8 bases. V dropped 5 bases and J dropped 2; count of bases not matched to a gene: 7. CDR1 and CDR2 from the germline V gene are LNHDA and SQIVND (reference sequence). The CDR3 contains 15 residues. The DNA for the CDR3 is TGTGCCAGTAGTGGAACTAGCGGACCGCAAGAGACCCAGTACTTC. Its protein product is CASSGTSGPQETQYF.

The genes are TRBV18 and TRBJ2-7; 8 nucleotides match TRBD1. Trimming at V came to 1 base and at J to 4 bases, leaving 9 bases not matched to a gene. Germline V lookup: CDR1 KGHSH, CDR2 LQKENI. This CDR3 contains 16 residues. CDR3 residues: CASSPLPGQGTYEQYF. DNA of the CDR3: TGTGCCAGCTCACCACTCCCCGGACAGGGTACATACGAGCAGTACTTC. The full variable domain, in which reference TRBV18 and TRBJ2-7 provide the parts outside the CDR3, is NAGVMQNPRHLVRRRGQEARLRCSPMKGHSHVYWYRQLPEEGLKFMVYLQKENIIDESGMPKERFSAEFPKEGPSILRIQQVVRGDSAAYFCASSPLPGQGTYEQYFGPGTRLTVT.